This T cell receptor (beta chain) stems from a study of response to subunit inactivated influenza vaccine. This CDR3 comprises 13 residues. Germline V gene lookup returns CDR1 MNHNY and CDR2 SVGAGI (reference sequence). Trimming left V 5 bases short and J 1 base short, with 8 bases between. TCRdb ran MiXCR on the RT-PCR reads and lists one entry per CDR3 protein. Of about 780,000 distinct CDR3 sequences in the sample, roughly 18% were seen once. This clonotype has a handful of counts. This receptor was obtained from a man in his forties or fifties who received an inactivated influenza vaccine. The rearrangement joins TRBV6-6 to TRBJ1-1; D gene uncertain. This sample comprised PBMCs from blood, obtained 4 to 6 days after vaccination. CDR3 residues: CASSDTRNTEAFF. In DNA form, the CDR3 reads TGTGCCAGCAGTGACACAAGGAACACTGAAGCTTTCTTT.